This TCR beta chain was observed in a study of cytomegalovirus exposure and HLA in healthy donors. General study findings and limits: It was in a later analysis that TCR association rates were seen to vary by HLA locus, highest for DRB1 and lowest for HLA-C. Reported results showed that the classifier diagnosed cytomegalovirus status with high specificity and sensitivity. In an earlier analysis, about 90% or about 30%: the productive usage of most TCR beta V segments. Later analysis identified 15,000 to 20,000 TCR beta sequences associated with HLA alleles, using a false discovery rate threshold of 0.05.

PCR involved 60 Vbeta and 13 Jbeta primers. Some clones are missing from TCRdb's copy, which holds only in-frame ones; the method was immunoSEQ multiplex PCR. The table records some 130,000 clones, over 50% of them present only once. The sample holds a few counts of this clone. The target antigen is unknown. The CDR3 is made up of 16 amino acids. From germline, CDR1 is SGDLS and CDR2 YYNGEE. Trimming removed 0 bases from V and 2 bases from J; junction bases left unmatched: 4. Sequenced sample: PBMCs. The sequence came from a human donor in good health. This sequence joins TRBV9 and TRBJ2-2, with 7 bases that match TRBD2. The CDR3 region has the DNA TGTGCCAGCAGCGTAGAGCTAGCGGTAAACACCGGGGAGCTGTTTTTT. Its translation is CASSVELAVNTGELFF.